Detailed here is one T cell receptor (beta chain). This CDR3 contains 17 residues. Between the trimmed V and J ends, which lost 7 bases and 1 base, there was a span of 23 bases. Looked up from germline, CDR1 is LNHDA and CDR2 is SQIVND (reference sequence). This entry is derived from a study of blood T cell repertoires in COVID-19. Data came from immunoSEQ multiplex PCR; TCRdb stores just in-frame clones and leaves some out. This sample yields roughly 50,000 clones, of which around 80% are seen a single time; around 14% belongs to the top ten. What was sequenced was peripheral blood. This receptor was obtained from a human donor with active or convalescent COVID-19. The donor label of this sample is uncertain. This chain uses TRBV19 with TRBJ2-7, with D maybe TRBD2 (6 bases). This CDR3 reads CASTPRSRGGKSYEQYF. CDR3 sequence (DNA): TGTGCCAGTACCCCTCGGAGTCGGGGAGGAAAATCCTACGAGCAGTACTTC.